A selection of T cell receptor beta chains follows, all from one sample in a study of patients and donors after allogeneic stem cell transplantation. TCRdb used MiXCR to reprocess the RT-PCR reads, holding one entry per CDR3 protein. The sample gives some 960,000 distinct CDR3 sequences, over 15% of which show up once; around 6% is in the top ten. Sequencing was performed on blood, either unsorted or a sorted T cell fraction (not recorded which). These TCRs come from a human donor who was either an allogeneic HSCT recipient or a stem cell or donor lymphocyte infusion donor (not recorded which). It is not recorded whose cells these are; they may come from a transplant donor. Each CDR3 is given with its conserved first and last residue.

V gene,CDR3 protein
TRBV2,CASSETGFWGSSTIYF
TRBV5-5,CASSPSSVRTTTNEKLFF
TRBV3-1,CASSHTRVWDYEQYF
TRBV20-1,CSAPGRGGSSKNIQYF
TRBV7-9,CASSLVTQNTDTQYF
TRBV7-9,CASSLSHSLETQYF
TRBV6-2/TRBV6-3,CASSDSMTGGYTF
TRBV29-1,CSVEMQGAGTGELFF
TRBV10-3,CAISEAFRDRDTEAFF
TRBV6-4,CASSDPTGGDYGYTF
TRBV7-2,CASSSQGGNQPQHF
TRBV3-1,CASSVGGMDEQFF
TRBV4-3,CASSQGGRGGETQYF
TRBV11-1,CASSPPTPAQGSTDTQYF
TRBV6-1,CASRTTGSTDTQYF
TRBV5-4,CASSRGGSTSTDTQYF
TRBV6-1,CASSEKLGKTQYF
TRBV9,CASSRTSGGSTIYEQYF
TRBV7-8,CASSSPARSPETQYF
TRBV6-2/TRBV6-3,CATDEETYSNQPQHF
TRBV11-2,CASSLDTGWRRVHNEQFF
TRBV12-3/TRBV12-4,CASSLGTGISPLHF
TRBV12-3/TRBV12-4,CASSDRQGAGEQYF
TRBV5-1,CASSSETSTDTQYF
TRBV19,CASSSVASRNTEAFF
TRBV6-1,CASGGGMSSNQPQHF
TRBV24-1,CATSDGQYYGYTF
TRBV4-1,CASSQIGTPWSNQPQHF
TRBV20-1,CSARFPRPGGSRQDSYNEQFF
TRBV25-1,CASSEYLNSITEAFF
TRBV18,CASSPGENYEQYF
TRBV7-9,CASTVSENEQFF
TRBV12-3/TRBV12-4,CASSWNTIYF
TRBV7-6,CASSLVPHTRNGYTF